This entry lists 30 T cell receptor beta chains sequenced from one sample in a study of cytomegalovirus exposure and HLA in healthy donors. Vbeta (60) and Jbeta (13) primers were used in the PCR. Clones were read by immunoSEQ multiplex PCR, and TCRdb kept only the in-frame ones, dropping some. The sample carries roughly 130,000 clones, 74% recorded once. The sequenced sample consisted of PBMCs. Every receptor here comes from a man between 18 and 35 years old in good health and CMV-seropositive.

The CDR3 bases are TGTGCCAGCAGCGTAGATCACCCAGCGGGGGGTCGCTCCTACGAGCAGTACTTC. As protein: CASSVDHPAGGRSYEQYF. This rearrangement joins TRBV9 to TRBJ2-7; TRBD2 aligns across 9 bases. With V trimmed by 0 bases and J by 0 bases, 10 bases remained unmatched. The CDR3 has 18 residues. The germline CDR1 and CDR2 sequences are SGDLS and YYNGEE.

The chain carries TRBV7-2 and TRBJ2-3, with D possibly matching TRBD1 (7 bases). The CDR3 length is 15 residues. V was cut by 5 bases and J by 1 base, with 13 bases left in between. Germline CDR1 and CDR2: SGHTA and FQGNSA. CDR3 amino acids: CASSRQGGGTDTQYF. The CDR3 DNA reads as TGTGCCAGCAGCCGACAGGGCGGGGGCACAGATACGCAGTATTTT.

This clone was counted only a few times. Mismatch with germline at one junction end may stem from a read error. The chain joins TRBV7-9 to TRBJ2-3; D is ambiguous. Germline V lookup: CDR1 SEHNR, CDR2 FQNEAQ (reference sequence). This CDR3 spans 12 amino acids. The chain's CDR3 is CSSSLGPDTQYF. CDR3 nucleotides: TGTTCCAGCAGCTTAGGGCCAGATACGCAGTATTTT. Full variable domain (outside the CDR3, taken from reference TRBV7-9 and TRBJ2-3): DTGVSQNPRHKITKRGQNVTFRCDPISEHNRLYWYRQTLGQGPEFLTYFQNEAQLEKSRLLSDRFSAERPKGSFSTLEIQRTEQGDSAMYLCSSSLGPDTQYFGPGTRLTVL.

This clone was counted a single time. This CDR3 reads CASSPNFGQASYEQYF. CDR3 nucleotides: TGTGCCAGCTCACCAAACTTTGGACAGGCTTCCTACGAGCAGTACTTC. The chain combines TRBV18 with TRBJ2-7, with TRBD1 identical over 7 bases. Germline V gives CDR1 KGHSH, CDR2 LQKENI. V trimming: 2 bases; J trimming: 1 base; junction bases outside the gene matches: 8. CDR3 size: 16 residues. Supplemented by reference TRBV18 and TRBJ2-7, the full variable domain reads NAGVMQNPRHLVRRRGQEARLRCSPMKGHSHVYWYRQLPEEGLKFMVYLQKENIIDESGMPKERFSAEFPKEGPSILRIQQVVRGDSAAYFCASSPNFGQASYEQYFGPGTRLTVT.

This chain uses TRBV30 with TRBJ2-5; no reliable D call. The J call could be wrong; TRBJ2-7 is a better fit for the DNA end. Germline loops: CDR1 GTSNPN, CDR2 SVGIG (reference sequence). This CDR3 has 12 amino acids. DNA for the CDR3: TGTGCCTCCCGGGTCCTCTCCTACGAGCAGTACTTC. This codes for CASRVLSYEQYF.

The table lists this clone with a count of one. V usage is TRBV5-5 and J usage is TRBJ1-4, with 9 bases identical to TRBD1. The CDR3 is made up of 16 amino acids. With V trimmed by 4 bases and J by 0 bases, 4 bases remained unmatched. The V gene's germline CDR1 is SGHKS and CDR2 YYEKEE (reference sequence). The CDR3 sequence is CASSGTGTATNEKLFF. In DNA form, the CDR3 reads TGTGCCAGCAGCGGGACAGGGACCGCAACTAATGAAAAACTGTTTTTT.

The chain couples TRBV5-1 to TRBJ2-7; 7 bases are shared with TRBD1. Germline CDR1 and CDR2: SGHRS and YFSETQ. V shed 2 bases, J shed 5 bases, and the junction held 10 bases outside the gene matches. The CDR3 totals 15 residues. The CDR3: CASSLRGGALDEQYF. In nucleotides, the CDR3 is TGCGCCAGCAGCTTAAGAGGGGGCGCCCTTGACGAGCAGTACTTC.

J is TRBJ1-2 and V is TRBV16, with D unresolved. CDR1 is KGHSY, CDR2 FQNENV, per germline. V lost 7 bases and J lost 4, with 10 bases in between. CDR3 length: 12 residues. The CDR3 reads CASTPIGYGYTF. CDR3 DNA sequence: TGTGCCAGCACCCCAATCGGCTATGGCTACACCTTC.

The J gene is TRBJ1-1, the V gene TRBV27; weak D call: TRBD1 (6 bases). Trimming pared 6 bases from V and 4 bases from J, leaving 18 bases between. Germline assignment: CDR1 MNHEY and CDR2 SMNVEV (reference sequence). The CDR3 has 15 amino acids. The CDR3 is CASRADSRGFTEAFF. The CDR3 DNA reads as TGTGCCAGCAGAGCCGATTCTAGGGGGTTCACTGAAGCTTTCTTT.

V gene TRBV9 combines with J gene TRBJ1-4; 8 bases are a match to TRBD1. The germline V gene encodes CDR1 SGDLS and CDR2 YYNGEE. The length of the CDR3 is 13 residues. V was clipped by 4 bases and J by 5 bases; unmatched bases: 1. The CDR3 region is CASSQGANEKLFF. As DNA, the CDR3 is TGTGCCAGCAGCCAGGGGGCGAATGAAAAACTGTTTTTT.

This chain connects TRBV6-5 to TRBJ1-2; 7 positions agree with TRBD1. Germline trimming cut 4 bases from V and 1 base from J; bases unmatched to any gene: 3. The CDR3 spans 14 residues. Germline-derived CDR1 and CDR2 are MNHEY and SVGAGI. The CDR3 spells CASSSGTVNYGYTF. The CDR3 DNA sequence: TGTGCCAGCAGTTCGGGGACAGTTAACTATGGCTACACCTTC.

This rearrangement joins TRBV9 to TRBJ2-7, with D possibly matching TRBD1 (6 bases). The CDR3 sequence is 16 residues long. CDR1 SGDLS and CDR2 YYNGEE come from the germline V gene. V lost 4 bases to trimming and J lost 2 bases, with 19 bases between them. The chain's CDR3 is CASSPRQEVYPYEQYF. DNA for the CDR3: TGTGCCAGCAGCCCGCGACAGGAGGTGTATCCCTACGAGCAGTACTTC.

CDR3 sequence (DNA): TGTGCCAGCAGCGCCTGGGTAGCGGGAGGAGGAGAGACCCAGTACTTC. Amino acid sequence: CASSAWVAGGGETQYF. The chain uses TRBV9 and TRBJ2-5; 10 bases line up with TRBD2. Looked up from germline, CDR1 is SGDLS and CDR2 is YYNGEE. This CDR3 has 16 amino acids. V was clipped by 3 bases and J by 4 bases; unmatched bases: 9.

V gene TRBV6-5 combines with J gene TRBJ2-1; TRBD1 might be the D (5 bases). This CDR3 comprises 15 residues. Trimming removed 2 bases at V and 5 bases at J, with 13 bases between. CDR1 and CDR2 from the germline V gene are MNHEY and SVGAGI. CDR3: CASSYQVGAHNEQFF. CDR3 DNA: TGTGCCAGCAGTTACCAAGTAGGGGCCCACAATGAGCAGTTCTTC.

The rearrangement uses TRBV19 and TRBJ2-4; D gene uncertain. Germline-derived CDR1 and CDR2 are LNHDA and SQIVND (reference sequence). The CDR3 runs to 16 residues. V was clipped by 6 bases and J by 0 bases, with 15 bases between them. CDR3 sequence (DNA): TGTGCCAGTAGCCCCAGTCTTTTTTTAGCCAAAAACATTCAGTACTTC. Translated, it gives CASSPSLFLAKNIQYF.

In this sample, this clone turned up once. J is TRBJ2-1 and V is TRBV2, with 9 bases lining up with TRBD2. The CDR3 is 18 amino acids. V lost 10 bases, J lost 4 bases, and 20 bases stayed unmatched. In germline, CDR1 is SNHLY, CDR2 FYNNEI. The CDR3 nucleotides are TGTGCCACCCCGGGGGCAGAGACTAGCGGAGGGGGGTACAATGAGCAGTTCTTC. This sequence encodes CATPGAETSGGGYNEQFF.

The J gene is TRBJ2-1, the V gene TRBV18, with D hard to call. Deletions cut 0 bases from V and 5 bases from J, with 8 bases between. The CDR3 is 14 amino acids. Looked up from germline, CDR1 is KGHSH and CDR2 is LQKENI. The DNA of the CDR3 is TGTGCCAGCTCACCACCGTCCGGTAACAATGAGCAGTTCTTC. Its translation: CASSPPSGNNEQFF. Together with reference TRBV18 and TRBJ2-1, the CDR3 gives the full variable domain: NAGVMQNPRHLVRRRGQEARLRCSPMKGHSHVYWYRQLPEEGLKFMVYLQKENIIDESGMPKERFSAEFPKEGPSILRIQQVVRGDSAAYFCASSPPSGNNEQFFGPGTRLTVL.

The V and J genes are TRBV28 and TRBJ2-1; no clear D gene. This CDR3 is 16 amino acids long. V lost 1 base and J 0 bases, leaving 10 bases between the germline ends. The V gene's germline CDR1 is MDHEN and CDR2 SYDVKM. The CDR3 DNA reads TGTGCCAGCAGTTTATCTTCTGCGAGCTCCTACAATGAGCAGTTCTTC. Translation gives CASSLSSASSYNEQFF.

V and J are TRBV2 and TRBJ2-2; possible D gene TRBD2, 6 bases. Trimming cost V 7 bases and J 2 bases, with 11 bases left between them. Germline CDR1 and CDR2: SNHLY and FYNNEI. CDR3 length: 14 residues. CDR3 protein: CASKGTLNTGELFF. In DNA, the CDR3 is TGTGCCAGCAAGGGGACTCTAAACACCGGGGAGCTGTTTTTT.

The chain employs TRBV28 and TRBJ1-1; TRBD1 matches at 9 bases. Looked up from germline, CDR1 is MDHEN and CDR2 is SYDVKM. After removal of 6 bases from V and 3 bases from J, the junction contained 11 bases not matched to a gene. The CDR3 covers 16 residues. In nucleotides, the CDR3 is TGTGCCAGCAGAACCGGGACAGGGTATGTTTACACTGAAGCTTTCTTT. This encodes CASRTGTGYVYTEAFF.

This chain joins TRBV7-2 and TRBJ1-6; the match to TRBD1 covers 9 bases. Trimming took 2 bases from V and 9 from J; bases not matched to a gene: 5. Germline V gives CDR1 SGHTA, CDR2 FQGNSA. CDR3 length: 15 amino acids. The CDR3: CASSLIGTGTSPLHF. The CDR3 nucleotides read TGTGCCAGCAGCTTAATCGGGACAGGGACTTCACCCCTCCACTTT.

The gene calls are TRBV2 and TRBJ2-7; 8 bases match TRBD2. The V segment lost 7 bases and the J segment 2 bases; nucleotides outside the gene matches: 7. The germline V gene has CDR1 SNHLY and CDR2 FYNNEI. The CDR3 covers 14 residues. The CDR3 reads CASTGGVPPYEQYF. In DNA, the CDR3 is TGTGCCAGCACCGGGGGGGTCCCCCCCTACGAGCAGTACTTC.

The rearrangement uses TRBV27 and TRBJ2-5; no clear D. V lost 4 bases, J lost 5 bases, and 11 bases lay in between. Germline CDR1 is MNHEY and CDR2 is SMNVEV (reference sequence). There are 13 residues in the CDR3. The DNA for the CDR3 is TGTGCCAGCAGTTCCGCGGAGTGGGAGACCCAGTACTTC. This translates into CASSSAEWETQYF.

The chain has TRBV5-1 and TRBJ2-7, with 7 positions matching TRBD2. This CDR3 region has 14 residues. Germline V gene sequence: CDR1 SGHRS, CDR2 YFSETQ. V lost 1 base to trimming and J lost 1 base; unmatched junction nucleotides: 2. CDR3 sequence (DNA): TGCGCCAGCAGCTTGTGGGAGGGTTCCTACGAGCAGTACTTC. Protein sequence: CASSLWEGSYEQYF. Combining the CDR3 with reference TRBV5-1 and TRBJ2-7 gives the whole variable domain KAGVTQTPRYLIKTRGQQVTLSCSPISGHRSVSWYQQTPGQGLQFLFEYFSETQRNKGNFPGRFSGRQFSNSRSEMNVSTLELGDSALYLCASSLWEGSYEQYFGPGTRLTVT.

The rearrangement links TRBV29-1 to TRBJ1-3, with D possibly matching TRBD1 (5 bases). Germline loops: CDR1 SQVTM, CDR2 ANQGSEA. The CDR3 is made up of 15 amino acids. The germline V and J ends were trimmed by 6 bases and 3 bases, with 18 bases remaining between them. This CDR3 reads CSVRTSGNFGNTIYF. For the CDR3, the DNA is TGCAGCGTCCGAACCTCAGGGAACTTTGGAAACACCATATATTTT.

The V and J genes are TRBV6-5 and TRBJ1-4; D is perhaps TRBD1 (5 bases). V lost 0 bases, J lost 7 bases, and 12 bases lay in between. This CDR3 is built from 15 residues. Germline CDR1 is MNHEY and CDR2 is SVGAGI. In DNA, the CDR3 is TGTGCCAGCAGTTACTCGGGGCAGTGGAGTGAAAAACTGTTTTTT. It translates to CASSYSGQWSEKLFF.

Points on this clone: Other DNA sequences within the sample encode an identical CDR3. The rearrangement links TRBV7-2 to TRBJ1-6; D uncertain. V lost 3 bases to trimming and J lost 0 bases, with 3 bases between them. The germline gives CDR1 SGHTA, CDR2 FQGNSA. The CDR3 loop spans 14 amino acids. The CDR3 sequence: CASSLSSYNSPLHF. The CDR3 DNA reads TGTGCCAGCAGCTTGAGCTCCTATAATTCACCCCTCCACTTT.

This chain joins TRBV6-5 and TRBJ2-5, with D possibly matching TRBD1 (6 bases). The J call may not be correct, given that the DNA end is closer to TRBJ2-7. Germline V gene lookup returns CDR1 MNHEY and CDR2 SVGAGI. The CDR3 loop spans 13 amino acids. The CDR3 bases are TGTGCCAGCAGTTACCAGGGGACGTACGAGCAGTACTTC. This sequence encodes CASSYQGTYEQYF.

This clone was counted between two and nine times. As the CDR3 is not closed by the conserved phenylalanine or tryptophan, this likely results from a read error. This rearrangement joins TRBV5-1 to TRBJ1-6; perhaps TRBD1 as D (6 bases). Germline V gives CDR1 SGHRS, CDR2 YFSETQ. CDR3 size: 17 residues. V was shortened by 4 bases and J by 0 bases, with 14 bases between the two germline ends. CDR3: CASSVDRRLSYNSPLHV. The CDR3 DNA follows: TGCGCCAGCAGCGTCGACAGGAGGCTCTCCTATAATTCACCCCTCCACGTT.

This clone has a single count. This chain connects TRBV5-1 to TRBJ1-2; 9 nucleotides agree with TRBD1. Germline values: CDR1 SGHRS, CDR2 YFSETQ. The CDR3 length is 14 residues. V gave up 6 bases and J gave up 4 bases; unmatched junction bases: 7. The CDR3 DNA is TGCGCCAGCACGAGACAGGGGGACGGCTATGGCTACACCTTC. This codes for CASTRQGDGYGYTF.